The clone carrying this TCR beta chain showed up just a few times. J gave up 2 bases and V 2 bases, and 12 bases lay outside the gene matches. The length of the CDR3 is 18 residues. Germline V gives CDR1 SGHTA, CDR2 FQGNSA. In the authors' workflow: Using reference gene primer amplification, nucleated cell counts were estimated. TCRdb keeps only in-frame clones here, not all; method: immunoSEQ multiplex PCR. The D gene and trimming were derived from the DNA, and the V and J assignments and clone size from that table. This table holds roughly 400,000 clones, roughly nine tenths found once. The data originate from a study of blood T cell repertoires in COVID-19. Study details: From the United States, Italy and Spain came samples of acute and convalescent COVID-19. PBMCs, B-cell-depleted T cells, or T cells provided the cDNA or gDNA that made up the material.

Clinical history as reported by participants underpinned cohort assignment. The sequenced material came from PBMCs or T cells enriched from blood (not recorded which). The chain uses TRBV7-2 and TRBJ2-1, with 7 nucleotides matching TRBD2. This receptor was identified in a man aged 25-45 years who had recovered from COVID-19. Written as DNA, the CDR3 is TGTGCCAGCAGCTTACGTTTTCCGGCGGGAGCCGCCTACAATGAGCAGTTCTTC. Translation: CASSLRFPAGAAYNEQFF. Together with reference TRBV7-2 and TRBJ2-1, the CDR3 gives the full variable domain: GAGVSQSPSNKVTEKGKDVELRCDPISGHTALYWYRQSLGQGLEFLIYFQGNSAPDKSGLPSDRFSAERTGGSVSTLTIQRTQQEDSAVYLCASSLRFPAGAAYNEQFFGPGTRLTVL.